Shown below are 21 T cell receptor delta chains from a single sample sequenced in a study of γδ T cells in repeated Plasmodium falciparum infection. Flow sorting of PBMC yielded separate Vgamma9/Vdelta2+ and Vdelta2-negative gammadelta T cell populations for bulk repertoire analysis. TCRdb redid clone calling on the multiplex PCR reads using CATT. The data contain 45,000 to 70,000 delta-chain clones, roughly 1.8% of them singletons. The sequencing input was gamma-delta T cells from blood. These receptors all come from a pool of human donors (malaria-infected and uninfected, not separated).

Many counts were recorded for this clone. Translating this DNA gives a protein that differs at residue 20 from the TCRdb one, which belongs to a much larger clone; a read error is likely, and the protein shown is this translation. This chain uses TRDV2 with TRDJ1, with TRDD3 identical over 13 bases. Per germline, CDR1 GEAIGNYY and CDR2 EKD. The CDR3 is made up of 21 amino acids. CDR3 amino acids: CACDTVTGGYAERKDTDKLTF. The CDR3 DNA follows: TGTGCCTGTGACACCGTTACTGGGGGATACGCCGAGCGGAAGGACACCGATAAACTCACCTTT.

Turning to this clone: The protein TCRdb gives is from a much larger clone and does not agree with this DNA's translation at residue 13, likely a read error; the protein shown here comes from the DNA. This chain links TRDV3 with TRDJ1; 10 bases fit TRDD3. Because TCRdb records no J gene, it was assigned here through a match of the DNA to germline. CDR3 length: 16 amino acids. Germline-derived CDR1 and CDR2 are TVYSNPD and GDNSRS (reference sequence). The DNA of the CDR3 is TGTGCCTTTACCTTCCCTTGGGGGATACCCACCGATGAACTCATCTTT. It codes for CAFTFPWGIPTDELIF. Full variable domain (rest looked up from reference TRDV3 and TRDJ1): CDKVTQSSPDQTVASGSEVVLLCTYDTVYSNPDLFWYRIRPDYSFQFVFYGDNSRSEGADFTQGRFSVKHILTQKAFHLVISPVRTEDSATYYCAFTFPWGIPTDELIFGKGTRVTVEP.

There are a few counts of this clone. A far larger clone is a single base away, which makes a read error likely. In the same sample, other DNA sequences code for this CDR3. The chain couples TRDV1 to TRDJ1; 9 nucleotides line up with TRDD3. This CDR3 is 22 amino acids long. V shed 2 bases and J 4 bases; nucleotides not matched to a gene: 26. Germline V gives CDR1 TSWWSYY, CDR2 QGS. Written as DNA, the CDR3 is TGTGCTCTTGGGGAATTTACGCGTCTCCCTACTTATTGGGGGATAACAGGCGATAAACTCATCTTT. Its translation is CALGEFTRLPTYWGITGDKLIF.

This clone was seen a handful of times. TCRdb lists the protein of a much larger clone for this DNA, which differs at residue 7, so this is likely a read error; the protein given here is translated from the DNA itself. CDR3 nucleotide sequence: TGTGCTCTTGGGGAACGAGACTACGCGGGGGATAAAGGGTACACCGATAAACTCATCTTT. Translated: CALGERDYAGDKGYTDKLIF. The rearrangement uses TRDV1 and TRDJ1, with 8 bases that match TRDD3. The CDR3 spans 20 residues. Trimming took 1 base from V and 0 from J; bases not matched to a gene: 16. Germline V CDR1 and CDR2: TSWWSYY, QGS.

This clone has ten or more counts. A far bigger clonotype differs at one base, so this is likely a read error. The sample carries other DNA sequences with the same CDR3. V and J are TRDV1 and TRDJ1; 8 nucleotides agree with TRDD3. CDR1 and CDR2 from the germline V gene are TSWWSYY and QGS. The CDR3 sequence is 20 residues long. The V gene end was trimmed by 0 bases and the J gene end by 2 bases; junction bases not matched to a gene: 17. CDR3 sequence (DNA): TGTGCTCTTGGGGAACTAAACCCCAACTACTGGGGGTGGAGAACCGATAAACTCATCTTT. Residues: CALGELNPNYWGWRTDKLIF.

This clone showed up just a few times. Possible read error: a much larger clone is one base away. The chain recombines TRDV1 with TRDJ1, with 10 bases matching TRDD3. CDR1 and CDR2 (germline): TSWWSYY, QGS. The CDR3 is 23 amino acids. Trimming at V came to 1 base and at J to 1 base, leaving 24 bases not matched to a gene. Written as DNA, the CDR3 is TGTGCTCTTGGGGAACCTCGTGGTTATCGTACGTACTGGGGGATGGGGTGCACCGATAAACTCATCTTT. It encodes CALGEPRGYRTYWGMGCTDKLIF.

This clone was seen at least ten times. A single base is all that separates this from a far larger clone, so a read error is likely. The sample holds other DNA sequences that translate to the same CDR3. The rearrangement links TRAV38-2/DV8 to TRDJ1; D call uncertain. The J gene comes from matching the DNA to germline here; TCRdb lacks it. V was clipped by 2 bases and J by 0 bases, with 14 bases between them. There are 16 residues in the CDR3. CDR1 TSESDYY and CDR2 QEAYKQQN come from the germline V gene. CDR3 amino acids: CAYRRKPTKYTDKLIF. CDR3 DNA sequence: TGTGCTTATAGGAGGAAACCCACGAAGTACACCGATAAACTCATCTTT.

Details on this clone: This DNA's translation differs at residue 17 from TCRdb's protein, which comes from a much larger clone; a read error is likely, and the protein shown is translated from the DNA. V gene TRDV2 combines with J gene TRDJ1; 8 bases agree with TRDD3. This CDR3 is built from 19 residues. Germline CDR1 and CDR2: GEAIGNYY and EKD. CDR3 DNA sequence: TGTGCCTGTGATGGTGTGGTGGGATACGAACTGGGTCTCACCGATAAACACATCTTT. It specifies CACDGVVGYELGLTDKHIF.

This clone came up a few times. This DNA's translation differs at residue 6 from TCRdb's protein, which comes from a much larger clone; a read error is likely, and the protein shown is translated from the DNA. The rearrangement joins TRDV1 to TRDJ1; the match to TRDD3 covers 9 bases. TCRdb leaves out the J gene; it was filled in here by matching the DNA to germline. The CDR3 spans 21 residues. Germline values: CDR1 TSWWSYY, CDR2 QGS. CDR3 coding DNA: TGTGCCCTTGGGCTCTCGTTCCTACCGGCAGGTCTGGGGGATCGCAATCGGGGACTCATCTTT. Amino acids: CALGLSFLPAGLGDRNRGLIF.

On this clone: Since a far larger clone is one base different, this is likely a read error. Other DNA variants within this sample encode the same CDR3. Written as DNA, the CDR3 is TGTGCCTGTGATACACTGGGGGGTAGTAAACTCATCTTT. Protein: CACDTLGGSKLIF. The chain joins TRDV2 to TRDJ1, with 8 nucleotides matching TRDD3. TCRdb carries no J gene annotation; the J gene was assigned here by matching the DNA with germline. Germline CDR1 reads GEAIGNYY; CDR2 reads EKD. The junction had 7 bases not matched to a gene; V was cut back by 4 bases and J by 7 bases. The length of the CDR3 is 13 residues.

A note on this clone: TCRdb's entry gives the protein of a much larger clone, which mismatches this DNA's translation at residue 17, likely from a read error; the protein reported here is translated from the DNA. J is TRDJ1 and V is TRDV1, with D possibly being TRDD3 (6 bases). V lost 3 bases and J lost 4, with 36 bases in between. Germline assignment: CDR1 TSWWSYY and CDR2 QGS. This CDR3 has 22 residues. The CDR3 here is CALGDHHYFFHWAALRIDKLIF. CDR3 coding DNA: TGTGCTCTTGGGGACCATCACTACTTCTTTCACTGGGCCGCCCTCCGTATCGATAAACTCATCTTT.

Points on this clone: This DNA's translation and the protein TCRdb lists, from a much larger clone, do not match at residue 7, likely due to a read error; the protein shown is translated from the DNA. The chain uses TRDV1 and TRDJ1; TRDD3 matches 9 bases. V trimming: 5 bases; J trimming: 7 bases; junction bases outside the gene matches: 29. The CDR3 has 21 amino acids. The V gene's germline CDR1 is TSWWSYY and CDR2 QGS. The CDR3 bases are TGTGCTCTTGGGAATGGCTCCCCTATCCTTCTGGGGGATCTGGGGGCCGGTAAACTCATCTTT. Translation gives CALGNGSPILLGDLGAGKLIF.

This clone was recorded many times. The same CDR3 arises from other DNA sequences in this sample as well. This chain connects TRDV1 to TRDJ1; D may match TRDD2 or TRDD3 (9 bases each). Germline CDR1 TSWWSYY, CDR2 QGS. This CDR3 region has 23 residues. Trimming took off 2 bases at V and 3 bases at J, with 37 bases between the two ends. The CDR3: CALGEWAFLHIWGMSANPDKLIF. The CDR3 nucleotides read TGTGCTCTTGGGGAATGGGCCTTCCTACATATCTGGGGGATGTCAGCTAATCCCGATAAACTCATCTTT.

Details on this clone: Translating this DNA gives a protein that differs at residue 7 from the TCRdb one, which belongs to a much larger clone; a read error is likely, and the protein shown is this translation. This chain connects TRDV1 to TRDJ1; unclear D gene. TCRdb offers no J gene call, so here the DNA was matched to germline to obtain one. V was pared by 1 base and J by 2 bases, with 38 bases between. This CDR3 contains 24 residues. The germline V gene encodes CDR1 TSWWSYY and CDR2 QGS. CDR3 amino acids: CALGERDNRRKGGFRSALTDKLIF. In DNA form, the CDR3 reads TGTGCTCTTGGGGAACGAGATAATCGTCGAAAAGGCGGATTCAGGTCTGCCCTGACCGATAAACTCATCTTT.

A word on this clone: Given a far larger clone just one base away, this is likely a sequencing read error. Other DNA sequences in the same sample also yield this CDR3. The chain has TRDV1 and TRDJ1; D is possibly TRDD3 (5 bases). Germline V gene lookup returns CDR1 TSWWSYY and CDR2 QGS. The CDR3 loop spans 20 amino acids. V was trimmed by 1 base and J by 0 bases, leaving 24 bases between them. CDR3 loop: CALGEPGALRGYGDTDKLIF. DNA for the CDR3: TGTGCTCTTGGGGAACCGGGGGCCCTTAGGGGGTACGGGGACACCGATAAACTCATCTTT.

The sample holds many counts of this clone. With a far larger clone one base away, a read error is the likely cause. The sample has other DNA sequences that encode this CDR3 too. The V gene is TRDV1, the J gene TRDJ1, with 7 bases matching TRDD3. TCRdb is silent on the J gene; assignment here came from matching the DNA to germline. CDR3 length: 16 amino acids. J lost 6 bases, V lost 2 bases, and 12 bases had no gene match. In germline, CDR1 is TSWWSYY, CDR2 QGS. This CDR3 reads CALGEMGGGSLHKLIF. In nucleotides, the CDR3 is TGTGCTCTTGGGGAAATGGGCGGGGGATCTCTCCATAAACTCATCTTT.

In its sample, this clone ranks as medium-sized (0.01 to 0.1%). Within the sample, other DNA sequences also encode this same CDR3. J is TRDJ1 and V is TRDV1, with D perhaps matching TRDD3 (6 bases). This CDR3 has 22 residues. In germline, CDR1 is TSWWSYY, CDR2 QGS. The germline V and J ends were trimmed by 3 bases and 2 bases, with 34 bases remaining between them. CDR3 residues: CALGDHHYFFHWAALRTDKLIF. The CDR3 DNA is TGTGCTCTTGGGGACCATCACTACTTCTTTCACTGGGCCGCCCTCCGTACCGATAAACTCATCTTT.

This clone occurred a few times. The protein TCRdb gives is from a much larger clone and does not agree with this DNA's translation at residue 5, likely a read error; the protein shown here comes from the DNA. The chain couples TRDV1 to TRDJ1, with D possibly matching TRDD3 (5 bases). Here the J gene was assigned by germline matching of the DNA, as TCRdb has none. Trimming shortened V by 3 bases and J by 5 bases, and 31 bases separated the two germline ends. This CDR3 spans 20 amino acids. The germline gives CDR1 TSWWSYY, CDR2 QGS. The CDR3 here is CALGETRLLGGTRGADKLIF. The CDR3 nucleotides read TGTGCTCTTGGGGAGACGCGGTTATTAGGGGGCACCCGGGGAGCAGATAAACTCATCTTT.

As for this clone: TCRdb lists the protein of a much larger clone for this DNA, which differs at residue 14, so this is likely a read error; the protein given here is translated from the DNA itself. This sequence joins TRDV1 and TRDJ1; 8 nucleotides match TRDD3. The J gene, missing from TCRdb, was assigned here through DNA to germline matching. The V and J ends lost 2 bases and 9 bases, in that order; junction bases with no gene match: 17. Per germline, CDR1 TSWWSYY and CDR2 QGS. The length of the CDR3 is 17 residues. The CDR3 nucleotides are TGTGCTCTTGGGGAAGGAACTTTGGGGGATTACACGGATGAACTCATCTTT. Encoded protein: CALGEGTLGDYTDELIF.

This clone appeared many times. The likely explanation is a read error, given a far larger clone one base away. Additional DNA sequences in this sample encode the identical CDR3. The CDR3 DNA sequence: TGTGCCTTTAGCGGGCTGAGGGACATTGCCAGGGCACAACTCTTCTTT. It yields the protein CAFSGLRDIARAQLFF. V usage is TRDV3 and J usage is TRDJ2; D remains unclear. There are 16 residues in the CDR3. V lost 0 bases to trimming and J lost 8 bases, with 22 bases between them. Germline-derived CDR1 and CDR2 are TVYSNPD and GDNSRS (reference sequence).

A note on this clone: With only one base between it and a far larger clone, this is likely a read error. Other DNA sequences in this sample translate to the same CDR3. The V segment is TRDV1, and no J call was made. The CDR3 loop spans 12 amino acids. Germline V gene data show CDR1 as TSWWSYY and CDR2 as QGS. The CDR3 reads CALGELRYKLIF. The CDR3 DNA reads TGTGCTCTTGGGGAATTGCGGTATAAGCTCATCTTT.